The clone carrying this T cell receptor (beta chain) was picked up a small number of times. This sample stems from a study of siplizumab effects on memory and regulatory T cells. Using immunoSEQ multiplex PCR, the repertoire was profiled, and TCRdb retains in-frame clones only, with some absent. In the table there are about 40,000 clones, around 90% of which are singletons. V dropped 0 bases and J dropped 4 bases, with 7 bases sitting between them. This CDR3 has 14 amino acids. Germline-derived CDR1 and CDR2 are MNHEY and SVGAGI. The receptor's source is a human donor in good health. The source material was naive CD4+ T cells sorted from blood. The chain combines TRBV6-5 with TRBJ1-3; no reliable D call. DNA for the CDR3: TGTGCCAGCAGTTACTCCGGCGGAGGAAACACCATATATTTT. As protein: CASSYSGGGNTIYF.